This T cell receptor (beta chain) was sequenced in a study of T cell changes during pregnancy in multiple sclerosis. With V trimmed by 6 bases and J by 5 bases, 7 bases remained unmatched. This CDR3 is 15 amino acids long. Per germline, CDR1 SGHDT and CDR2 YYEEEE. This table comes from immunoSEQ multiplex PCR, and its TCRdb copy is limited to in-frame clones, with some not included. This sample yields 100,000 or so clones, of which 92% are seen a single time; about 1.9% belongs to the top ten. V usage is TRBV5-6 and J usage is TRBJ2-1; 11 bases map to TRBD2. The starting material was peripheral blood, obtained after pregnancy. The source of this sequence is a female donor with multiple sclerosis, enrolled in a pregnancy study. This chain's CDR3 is CASTPLAGADNEQFF. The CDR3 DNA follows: TGTGCCAGCACCCCACTAGCGGGGGCCGACAATGAGCAGTTCTTC. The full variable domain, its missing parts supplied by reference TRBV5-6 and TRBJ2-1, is DAGVTQSPTHLIKTRGQQVTLRCSPKSGHDTVSWYQQALGQGPQFIFQYYEEEERQRGNFPDRFSGHQFPNYSSELNVNALLLGDSALYLCASTPLAGADNEQFFGPGTRLTVL.